This T cell receptor (beta chain) was obtained from a study of T-cell memory formation after mild COVID-19. Study in general: The two donors had largely donor-specific TCR clusters.

Whole-study results and caveats: Prior to infection, memory already included some responding clones, suggesting cross-reactive memory joined. Clones that contracted from day 15 to 85 had balanced CD4/CD8; later expanders were CD4+ biased.

This clonotype came up a few times. Its antigen is still unknown. Via MiXCR, TCRdb re-called the 5' RACE reads, giving one row per CDR3 protein. The sample carries 270,000 or so distinct CDR3 sequences, approximately 15% recorded once. Material for sequencing was PBMCs or a T cell subset sorted from them (not recorded which). This clonotype was sampled from a young man who had mild COVID-19 (a few samples of this study predate the infection). Cell type and time point are not known.

The CDR3 nucleotides are TGCGCCAGCAGCCAAGACGGGGGGAGCAATGAGCAGTTCTTC. This sequence encodes CASSQDGGSNEQFF. The V call is TRBV4-3, the J call TRBJ2-1; 7 bases fit TRBD2. V shed 0 bases, J shed 6 bases, and the junction held 2 bases outside the gene matches. This CDR3 has 14 residues. Germline-derived CDR1 and CDR2 are LGHNA and YSLEER.